The 24 T cell receptor beta chains in this list originate from one sample, sequenced in a study of CD8 T cells in ankylosing spondylitis. Findings and limits, study-wide: What seemed typical of ankylosing spondylitis blood was a TCR beta motif built from eight highly homologous variants.

Their recognized antigens are unknown. TCRdb used MiXCR to reprocess the 5' RACE reads, holding one entry per CDR3 protein. The sample holds 500,000 to 650,000 distinct CDR3 sequences, approximately 5.3% seen once. Sequenced sample: blood, either unsorted or a sorted T cell fraction (not recorded which). These receptors all come from a male donor with ankylosing spondylitis.

J is TRBJ1-5 and V is TRBV6-6, with no clear D. V lost 2 bases and J lost 7, with 6 bases in between. Germline assignment: CDR1 MNHNY and CDR2 SVGAGI (reference sequence). The CDR3 consists of 12 residues. CDR3 residues: CASSYGFQPQHF. The CDR3 nucleotides read TGTGCCAGCAGTTACGGATTCCAGCCCCAGCATTTT.

V is TRBV5-1 and J is TRBJ2-5, with TRBD2 matching 8 bases. The CDR3 is 18 amino acids. Trimming removed 6 bases from V and 1 base from J; junction bases left unmatched: 17. Germline V CDR1 and CDR2: SGHRS, YFSETQ. For the CDR3, the DNA is TGCGCCAGCACCCGATTCCGAATTGGCGGGGGGCCCCAAGAGACCCAGTACTTC. It translates to CASTRFRIGGGPQETQYF.

This clonotype has a count of ten or more. This chain links TRBV10-3 with TRBJ1-1; tentatively, D is TRBD1 (5 bases). V dropped 8 bases and J dropped 5 bases, with 12 bases sitting between them. Germline CDR1 ENHRY, CDR2 SYGVKD. The CDR3 contains 12 residues. Here the CDR3 DNA reads TGTGCCATCCTCAGGGACGGGACTGAAGCTTTCTTT. Translation: CAILRDGTEAFF.

Ten or more counts support this clonotype. This chain links TRBV28 with TRBJ1-6, with 7 bases identical to TRBD1. Germline values: CDR1 MDHEN, CDR2 SYDVKM. The CDR3 sequence is 16 residues long. After removal of 4 bases from V and 10 bases from J, the junction contained 13 bases not matched to a gene. This chain's CDR3 is CASSSPGTAERSPLHF. In DNA form, the CDR3 reads TGTGCCAGCAGTTCACCCGGGACAGCCGAAAGATCACCCCTCCACTTT.

This clonotype was seen many times. CDR3: CASRTGGYYNEQFF. Here the CDR3 DNA reads TGTGCCAGTCGAACAGGGGGATACTACAATGAGCAGTTCTTC. The rearrangement uses TRBV7-8 and TRBJ2-1; 8 positions agree with TRBD1. Trimming at V came to 9 bases and at J to 3 bases, leaving 7 bases not matched to a gene. Germline V gives CDR1 SGHVS, CDR2 FQNEAQ. The CDR3 length is 14 residues.

This clonotype was found many times. This chain uses TRBV12-3 or TRBV12-4 with TRBJ2-1, with D unresolved. The germline V and J ends were trimmed by 2 bases and 15 bases, with 14 bases remaining between them. This CDR3 region has 12 residues. CDR3 region: CASSLTSSLGFF. The CDR3 nucleotides read TGTGCCAGCAGTTTAACTTCCTCTTTAGGGTTCTTC.

Many counts were recorded for this clonotype. V is TRBV29-1 and J is TRBJ2-1; the D is unclear. The CDR3 contains 15 residues. The V gene's germline CDR1 is SQVTM and CDR2 ANQGSEA. The ends were cut back, 7 bases at V and 0 bases at J, with 16 bases in the middle. The chain's CDR3 is CSAPDRRGSYNEQFF. CDR3 nucleotide sequence: TGCAGCGCTCCAGATCGGCGAGGCTCCTACAATGAGCAGTTCTTC.

This clonotype was found many times. The chain uses TRBV24-1 and TRBJ2-7; tentative D call: TRBD1 (6 bases). The CDR3 loop spans 16 amino acids. The germline V gene encodes CDR1 KGHDR and CDR2 SFDVKD. The V gene lost 2 bases and the J gene lost 2 bases, with 15 bases spanning the gap. The CDR3 nucleotides are TGTGCCACCAGTGATTCAGGAACAGGGAACCCCTACGAGCAGTACTTC. Its protein is CATSDSGTGNPYEQYF.

This clonotype was picked up many times. The rearrangement uses TRBV4-3 and TRBJ2-3; possibly TRBD2 for D (5 bases). V was trimmed by 0 bases and J by 2 bases, leaving 12 bases between them. Germline CDR1 reads LGHNA; CDR2 reads YSLEER. This CDR3 spans 16 amino acids. The DNA of the CDR3 is TGCGCCAGCAGCCAAGATCTAAGCGGAGTCACAGATACGCAGTATTTT. Translation gives CASSQDLSGVTDTQYF.

In this sample, this clonotype turned up many times. The chain joins TRBV7-2 to TRBJ1-2, with TRBD1 as a possible D gene (5 bases). This CDR3 is 16 amino acids long. V was cut by 4 bases and J by 3 bases, with 18 bases left in between. Germline CDR1 and CDR2: SGHTA and FQGNSA. The CDR3 bases are TGTGCCAGCAGCTCATACCGGGGGGGATTGGACTATGGCTACACCTTC. Encoded protein: CASSSYRGGLDYGYTF.

In this sample, this clonotype turned up many times. This chain joins TRBV7-6 and TRBJ1-1, with D perhaps TRBD1 (5 bases). Germline values: CDR1 SGHVS, CDR2 FNYEAQ. V was shortened by 2 bases and J by 6 bases, with 13 bases between the two germline ends. This CDR3 region has 14 residues. The CDR3 nucleotides are TGTGCCAGCAGCTTACCTGGGACCGGTGCTGAAGCTTTCTTT. This codes for CASSLPGTGAEAFF. The entire variable domain, with the rest obtained from reference TRBV7-6 and TRBJ1-1, is as follows: GAGVSQSPRYKVTKRGQDVALRCDPISGHVSLYWYRQALGQGPEFLTYFNYEAQQDKSGLPNDRFSAERPEGSISTLTIQRTEQRDSAMYRCASSLPGTGAEAFFGQGTRLTVV.

The gene calls are TRBV3-1 and TRBJ2-7; tentatively, D is TRBD2 (6 bases). The germline V gene has CDR1 LGHDT and CDR2 YNNKEL (reference sequence). Deletions cut 0 bases from V and 7 bases from J, with 7 bases between. The CDR3 is 12 residues long. The CDR3: CASSQDREEQYF. The CDR3 region has the DNA TGTGCCAGCAGCCAAGATCGGGAGGAGCAGTACTTC.

Many counts were recorded for this clonotype. The genes are TRBV5-1 and TRBJ1-2; 7 bases align to TRBD1. V dropped 2 bases and J dropped 2; count of bases not matched to a gene: 3. CDR1 and CDR2 (germline): SGHRS, YFSETQ. The CDR3 sequence is 14 residues long. CDR3 loop: CASSFTQGNYGYTF. CDR3 DNA sequence: TGCGCCAGCAGCTTTACACAGGGGAACTATGGCTACACCTTC.

This clonotype was counted at least ten times. This sequence joins TRBV20-1 and TRBJ2-1; tentative D call: TRBD2 (5 bases). The CDR3 sequence is 12 residues long. The V end was cut by 2 bases, the J end by 5 bases, with 7 bases between. Germline values: CDR1 DFQATT, CDR2 SNEGSKA (reference sequence). The CDR3 here is CSARRRHNEQFF. CDR3 in DNA: TGCAGTGCTAGAAGGAGGCACAATGAGCAGTTCTTC.

The sample holds many counts of this clonotype. This chain uses TRBV13 with TRBJ2-1; TRBD2 aligns across 14 bases. This CDR3 has 15 residues. Unmatched junction bases numbered 3, after V lost 4 bases and J lost 7 bases. Per the germline V gene, CDR1 is PRHDT and CDR2 is FYEKMQ (reference sequence). DNA for the CDR3: TGTGCCAGCAGCTCCCGACTAGCGGGAGGGAATGAGCAGTTCTTC. It translates to CASSSRLAGGNEQFF.

This clonotype was counted ten times or more. The chain joins TRBV7-2 to TRBJ1-1, with D hard to call. V was pared by 1 base and J by 7 bases, with 13 bases between. CDR3 length equals 14 residues. Germline CDR1 SGHTA, CDR2 FQGNSA. The CDR3 here is CASSLVNRDGEAFF. In DNA form, the CDR3 reads TGTGCCAGCAGCTTAGTGAACAGAGACGGTGAAGCTTTCTTT.

This clonotype was observed many times. CDR3 amino acids: CASSLGLLWGDTQYF. The CDR3 DNA sequence: TGCGCCAGCAGCTTGGGGCTTTTGTGGGGAGATACGCAGTATTTT. V usage is TRBV5-1 and J usage is TRBJ2-3; no definite D call. The germline V gene encodes CDR1 SGHRS and CDR2 YFSETQ. The CDR3 loop spans 15 amino acids. V was shortened by 0 bases and J by 5 bases, with 13 bases between the two germline ends. The variable domain in full, with the rest retrieved from reference TRBV5-1 and TRBJ2-3, is KAGVTQTPRYLIKTRGQQVTLSCSPISGHRSVSWYQQTPGQGLQFLFEYFSETQRNKGNFPGRFSGRQFSNSRSEMNVSTLELGDSALYLCASSLGLLWGDTQYFGPGTRLTVL.

This clonotype appeared many times. The chain uses TRBV21-1 and TRBJ2-7; whether TRBD2, the table's D call, matches the DNA was not checked. TRBV21-1 is described as a pseudogene. CDR3 length: 15 amino acids. CDR3 nucleotides: TGTGCCAGCAGCAAAAAAGCGGGAGTCATTTACGAGCAGTACTTC. It encodes CASSKKAGVIYEQYF.

This clonotype was recorded many times. This CDR3 is CASKQETQYF. The CDR3 DNA reads as TGTGCCAGCAAACAAGAGACCCAGTACTTC. This rearrangement joins TRBV6-6 to TRBJ2-5; D gene ambiguous. V dropped 7 bases and J dropped 2 bases, with 2 bases sitting between them. Germline CDR1 is MNHNY and CDR2 is SVGAGI (reference sequence). The length of the CDR3 is 10 residues.

This clonotype was detected many times. This chain joins TRBV7-2 and TRBJ1-6, with 9 nucleotides matching TRBD1. Per the germline V gene, CDR1 is SGHTA and CDR2 is FQGNSA. This CDR3 is built from 15 residues. V was clipped by 1 base and J by 8 bases; unmatched bases: 3. CDR3 DNA sequence: TGTGCCAGCAGCTTAGACTGGACAGGGGATTCACCCCTCCACTTT. Protein: CASSLDWTGDSPLHF.

The chain uses TRBV7-2 and TRBJ2-3, with 8 positions matching TRBD1. Germline V lookup: CDR1 SGHTA, CDR2 FQGNSA. The CDR3 is 15 residues long. J lost 8 bases, V lost 0 bases, and 7 bases had no gene match. The CDR3 reads CASSLAGTGQVTQYF. The CDR3 nucleotides read TGTGCCAGCAGCTTAGCCGGGACAGGACAAGTTACGCAGTATTTT.

At least ten counts were recorded for this clonotype. V and J are TRBV9 and TRBJ2-7; D ambiguous. This CDR3 region has 13 residues. Germline values: CDR1 SGDLS, CDR2 YYNGEE. With 0 bases removed from V and 0 bases from J, the gap between germline ends came to 4 bases. The CDR3 spells CASSVGGSYEQYF. The CDR3 DNA sequence: TGTGCCAGCAGCGTAGGCGGCTCCTACGAGCAGTACTTC.

The V call is TRBV5-1, the J call TRBJ2-7; D is unclear. The germline gives CDR1 SGHRS, CDR2 YFSETQ. The V and J ends lost 4 bases and 0 bases respectively, with 17 bases between them. CDR3 length: 16 amino acids. The CDR3 loop is CASSLQPGRSSYEQYF. The CDR3 nucleotides read TGCGCCAGCAGCCTACAACCGGGTAGGAGCTCCTACGAGCAGTACTTC.

This clonotype came up many times. The CDR3 is CSATGHLNTEAFF. The CDR3 nucleotides are TGCAGTGCTACCGGACATCTAAACACTGAAGCTTTCTTT. The chain is built from TRBV20-1 and TRBJ1-1, with D maybe TRBD1 (5 bases). Germline assignment: CDR1 DFQATT and CDR2 SNEGSKA (reference sequence). V was trimmed by 4 bases and J by 2 bases, leaving 11 bases between them. This CDR3 has 13 residues.